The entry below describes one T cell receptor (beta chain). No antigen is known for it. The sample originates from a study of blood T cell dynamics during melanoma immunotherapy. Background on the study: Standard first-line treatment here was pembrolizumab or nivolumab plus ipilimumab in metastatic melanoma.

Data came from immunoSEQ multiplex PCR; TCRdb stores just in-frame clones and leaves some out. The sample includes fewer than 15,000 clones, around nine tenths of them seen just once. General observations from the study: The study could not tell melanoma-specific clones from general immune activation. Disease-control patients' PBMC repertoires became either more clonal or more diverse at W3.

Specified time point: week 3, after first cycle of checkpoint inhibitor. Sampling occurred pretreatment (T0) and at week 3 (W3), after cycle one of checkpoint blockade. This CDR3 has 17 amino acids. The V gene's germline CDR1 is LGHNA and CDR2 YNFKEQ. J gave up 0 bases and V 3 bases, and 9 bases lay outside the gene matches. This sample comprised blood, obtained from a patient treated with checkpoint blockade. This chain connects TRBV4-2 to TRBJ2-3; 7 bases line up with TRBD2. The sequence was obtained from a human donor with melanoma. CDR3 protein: CASSQKLLASSTDTQYF. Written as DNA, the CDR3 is TGTGCCAGCAGCCAGAAATTACTAGCGTCTAGCACAGATACGCAGTATTTT.